Reported below is one TCR beta chain. Its antigen is as yet unknown. At baseline, cycle 4 day 1, and cycle 7 day 1, blood was sampled. The repertoire was sequenced with immunoSEQ multiplex PCR; TCRdb's copy has only in-frame clones and lacks some. There are 90,000 to 100,000 clones in the sample; roughly 95% occur only once, and 2% to 2.5% lies in the top ten. The sample belongs to a study of OX40 agonist ivuxolimab in advanced cancers. Looking at the study overall: Intravenous ivuxolimab was administered to patients every 2 weeks at 0.01 to 10 mg/kg.

Overall study results and limits: Relative to CD4+, CD8+ T cells held more expanded clones on average.

This clonotype was sampled from an adult with an advanced solid tumor such as melanoma, head and neck, liver or kidney cancer. The sequenced sample was CD4+ or CD8+ T cells sorted from blood, obtained in a trial of the OX40 agonist ivuxolimab.

The chain's CDR3 is CASSLVEGWGEAFF. CDR3 bases: TGTGCCAGCAGCTTAGTCGAGGGGTGGGGTGAAGCTTTCTTT. This sequence joins TRBV11-2 and TRBJ1-1; a possible D gene is TRBD1 (5 bases). The CDR3 covers 14 residues. The germline V gene has CDR1 SGHAT and CDR2 FQNNGV. V shed 1 base and J shed 7 bases, with 13 bases lying between them.